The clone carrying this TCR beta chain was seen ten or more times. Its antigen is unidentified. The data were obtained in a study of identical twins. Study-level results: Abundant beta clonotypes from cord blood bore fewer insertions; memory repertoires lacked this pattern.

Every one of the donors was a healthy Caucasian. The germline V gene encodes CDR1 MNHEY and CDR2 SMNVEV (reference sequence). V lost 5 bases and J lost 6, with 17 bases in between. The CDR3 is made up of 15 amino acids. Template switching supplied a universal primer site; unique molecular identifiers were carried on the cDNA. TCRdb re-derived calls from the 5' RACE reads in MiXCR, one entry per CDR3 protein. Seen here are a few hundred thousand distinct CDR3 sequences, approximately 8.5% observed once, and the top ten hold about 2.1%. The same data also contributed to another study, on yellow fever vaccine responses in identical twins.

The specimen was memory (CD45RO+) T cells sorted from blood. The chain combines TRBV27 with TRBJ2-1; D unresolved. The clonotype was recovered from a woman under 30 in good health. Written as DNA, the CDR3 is TGTGCCAGCAGTCCGCGACTTCTGCCCTTCAATGAGCAGTTCTTC. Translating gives CASSPRLLPFNEQFF.